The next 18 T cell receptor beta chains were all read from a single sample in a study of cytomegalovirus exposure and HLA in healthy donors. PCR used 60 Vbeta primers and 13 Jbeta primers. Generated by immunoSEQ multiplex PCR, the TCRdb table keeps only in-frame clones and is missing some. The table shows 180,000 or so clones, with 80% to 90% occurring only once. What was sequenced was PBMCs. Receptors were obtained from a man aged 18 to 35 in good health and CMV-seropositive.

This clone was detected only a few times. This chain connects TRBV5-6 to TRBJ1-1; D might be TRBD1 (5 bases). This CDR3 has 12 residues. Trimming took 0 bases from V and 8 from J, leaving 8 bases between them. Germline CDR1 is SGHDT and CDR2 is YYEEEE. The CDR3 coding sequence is TGTGCCAGCAGCTTGGACAGGAGAGAAGCTTTCTTT. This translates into CASSLDRREAFF.

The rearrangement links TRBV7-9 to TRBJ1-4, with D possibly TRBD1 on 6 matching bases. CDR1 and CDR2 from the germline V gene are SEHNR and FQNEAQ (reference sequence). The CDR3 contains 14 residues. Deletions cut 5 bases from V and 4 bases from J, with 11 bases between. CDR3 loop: CASSPRGYNEKLFF. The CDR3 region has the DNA TGTGCCAGCAGCCCAAGGGGGTATAATGAAAAACTGTTTTTT.

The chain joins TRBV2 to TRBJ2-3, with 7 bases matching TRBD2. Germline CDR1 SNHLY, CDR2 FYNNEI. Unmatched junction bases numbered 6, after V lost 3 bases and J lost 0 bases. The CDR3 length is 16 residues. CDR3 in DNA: TGTGCCAGCAGTGAGGGGCTAGCGGAGAGCACAGATACGCAGTATTTT. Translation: CASSEGLAESTDTQYF. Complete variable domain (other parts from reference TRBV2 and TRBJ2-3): EPEVTQTPSHQVTQMGQEVILRCVPISNHLYFYWYRQILGQKVEFLVSFYNNEISEKSEIFDDQFSVERPDGSNFTLKIRSTKLEDSAMYFCASSEGLAESTDTQYFGPGTRLTVL.

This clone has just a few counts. CDR3 amino acids: CASSHTDRDADTQYF. The CDR3 DNA reads as TGCGCCAGCAGCCATACCGACAGGGATGCAGATACGCAGTATTTT. V gene TRBV4-3 combines with J gene TRBJ2-3, with 7 bases matching TRBD1. Germline CDR1 LGHNA, CDR2 YSLEER. V was pared by 3 bases and J by 4 bases, with 7 bases of the junction left unmatched. The CDR3 has 15 residues.

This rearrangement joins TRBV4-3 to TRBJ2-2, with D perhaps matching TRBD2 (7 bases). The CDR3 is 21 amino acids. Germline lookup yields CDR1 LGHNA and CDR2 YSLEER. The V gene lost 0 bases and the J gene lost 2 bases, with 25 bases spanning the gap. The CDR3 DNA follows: TGCGCCAGCAGCCAAGACACCCCCCGGGGGGCAAGGGCCCCTAACACCGGGGAGCTGTTTTTT. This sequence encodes CASSQDTPRGARAPNTGELFF.

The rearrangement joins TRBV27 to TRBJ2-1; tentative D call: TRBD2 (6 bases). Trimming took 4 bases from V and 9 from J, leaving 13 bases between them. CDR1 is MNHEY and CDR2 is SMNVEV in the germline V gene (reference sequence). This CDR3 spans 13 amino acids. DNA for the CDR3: TGTGCCAGCAGTTCCGGACTAAGTATTGAGCAGTTCTTC. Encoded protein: CASSSGLSIEQFF.

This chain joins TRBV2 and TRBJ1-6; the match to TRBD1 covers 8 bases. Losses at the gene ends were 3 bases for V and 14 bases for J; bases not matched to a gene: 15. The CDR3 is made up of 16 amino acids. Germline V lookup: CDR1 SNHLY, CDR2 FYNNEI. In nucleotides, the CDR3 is TGTGCCAGCAGTGATAAGGGACAGGAGGCCCTCGGGGCCCTCCACTTT. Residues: CASSDKGQEALGALHF.

CDR3 loop: CATYSASGGRTQYF. In nucleotides, the CDR3 is TGTGCCACCTACAGTGCTAGCGGGGGAAGGACGCAGTATTTT. The V call is TRBV5-4, the J call TRBJ2-3; TRBD2 matches 10 bases. Germline values: CDR1 SGHNT, CDR2 YYREEE (reference sequence). Trimming at V came to 9 bases and at J to 9 bases, leaving 13 bases not matched to a gene. This CDR3 has 14 residues.

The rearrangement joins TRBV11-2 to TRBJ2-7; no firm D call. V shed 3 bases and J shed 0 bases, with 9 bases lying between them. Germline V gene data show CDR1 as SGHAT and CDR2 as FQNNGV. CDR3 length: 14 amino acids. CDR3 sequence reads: CASSFGGYSYEQYF. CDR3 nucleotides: TGTGCCAGCAGCTTTGGCGGATACTCCTACGAGCAGTACTTC.

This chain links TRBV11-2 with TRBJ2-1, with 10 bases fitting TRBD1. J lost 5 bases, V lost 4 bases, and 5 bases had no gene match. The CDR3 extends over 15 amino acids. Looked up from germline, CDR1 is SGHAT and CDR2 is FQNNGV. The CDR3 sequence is CASSSDRGTDNEQFF. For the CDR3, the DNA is TGTGCCAGCAGCTCGGACAGGGGGACGGACAATGAGCAGTTCTTC.

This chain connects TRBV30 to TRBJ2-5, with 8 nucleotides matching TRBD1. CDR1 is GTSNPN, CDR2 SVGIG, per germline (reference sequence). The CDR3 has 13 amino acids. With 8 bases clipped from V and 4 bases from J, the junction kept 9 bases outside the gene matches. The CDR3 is CAKEDRASETQYF. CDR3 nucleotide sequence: TGTGCCAAAGAGGACAGGGCGTCAGAGACCCAGTACTTC.

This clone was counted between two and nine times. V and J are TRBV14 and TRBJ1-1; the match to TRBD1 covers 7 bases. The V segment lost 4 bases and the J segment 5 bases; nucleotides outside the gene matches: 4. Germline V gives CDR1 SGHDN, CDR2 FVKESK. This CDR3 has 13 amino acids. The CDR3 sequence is CASSRTGVTEAFF. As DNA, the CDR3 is TGTGCCAGCAGCCGCACAGGGGTGACTGAAGCTTTCTTT.

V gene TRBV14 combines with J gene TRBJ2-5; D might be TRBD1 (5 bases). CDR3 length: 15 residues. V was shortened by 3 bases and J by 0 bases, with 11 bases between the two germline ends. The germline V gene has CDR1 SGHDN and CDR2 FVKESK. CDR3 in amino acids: CASSQKGWYQETQYF. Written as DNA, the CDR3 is TGTGCCAGCAGCCAGAAGGGGTGGTACCAAGAGACCCAGTACTTC.

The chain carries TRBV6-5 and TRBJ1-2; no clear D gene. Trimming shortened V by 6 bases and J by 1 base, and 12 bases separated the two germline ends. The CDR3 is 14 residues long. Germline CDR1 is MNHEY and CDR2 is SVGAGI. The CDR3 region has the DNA TGTGCCAGCAGCCACGGGGTCGGTAACTATGGCTACACCTTC. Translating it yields CASSHGVGNYGYTF.

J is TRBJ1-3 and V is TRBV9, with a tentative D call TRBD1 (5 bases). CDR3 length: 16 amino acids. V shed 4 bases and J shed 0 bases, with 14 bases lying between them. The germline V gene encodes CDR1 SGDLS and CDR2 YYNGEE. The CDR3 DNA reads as TGTGCCAGCAGCCCCCTGGGGCAGACCTCTGGAAACACCATATATTTT. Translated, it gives CASSPLGQTSGNTIYF.

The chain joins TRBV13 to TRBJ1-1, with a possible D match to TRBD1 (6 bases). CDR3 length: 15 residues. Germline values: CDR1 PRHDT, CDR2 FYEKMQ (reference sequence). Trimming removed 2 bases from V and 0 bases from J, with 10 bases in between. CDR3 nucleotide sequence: TGTGCCAGCAGCTTACGAACAGGGATGAACACTGAAGCTTTCTTT. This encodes CASSLRTGMNTEAFF.

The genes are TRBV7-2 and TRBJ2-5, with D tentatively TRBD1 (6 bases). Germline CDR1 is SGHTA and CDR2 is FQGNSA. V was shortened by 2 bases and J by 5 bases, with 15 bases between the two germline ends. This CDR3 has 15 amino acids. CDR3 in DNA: TGTGCCAGCAGCTTATCGGGACAACCTTTCGAGACCCAGTACTTC. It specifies CASSLSGQPFETQYF.

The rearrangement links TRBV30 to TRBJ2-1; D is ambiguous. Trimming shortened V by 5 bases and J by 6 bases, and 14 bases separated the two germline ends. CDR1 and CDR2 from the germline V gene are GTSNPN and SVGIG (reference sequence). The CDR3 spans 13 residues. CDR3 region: CAWSWAASNEQFF. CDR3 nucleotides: TGTGCCTGGTCTTGGGCCGCTTCCAATGAGCAGTTCTTC.